The TCR beta chain described here comes from a study of shared clonotypes between healthy human individuals. Across the study: Plates per donor: three CD4 naive, three CD4 memory, two CD8 naive, one CD8 memory. Notes on the study in general: Generation probabilities were higher for clonotypes shared across all four sorted-subset donors than for unshared ones.

Assay execution took place at the deep level. Produced via immunoSEQ multiplex PCR; TCRdb's table is partial and in-frame only. The sample has 2.3 million or so clones, approximately 93% seen once; the top ten hold approximately 0.4%. The split of CD4+ cells yielded CD45RA+ naive and CD45RA-negative memory subsets. Germline CDR1 reads SGHAT; CDR2 reads FQNNGV. The CDR3 covers 16 residues. V was clipped by 5 bases and J by 4 bases, with 20 bases between them. Turning to this clone: Its specificity is not known.

The chain couples TRBV11-2 to TRBJ1-2, with D unclear. The TCR comes from a young man in good health. Some clones in this sample may be carry-over from other donors' samples. The material sequenced was naive CD4+ T cells from PBMCs. Subset of the sample: CD45RA+ positively selected. The CDR3 is CASSLNPGPSIYGYTF. CDR3 coding DNA: TGTGCCAGCAGCCTTAACCCGGGTCCTAGTATCTATGGCTACACCTTC.